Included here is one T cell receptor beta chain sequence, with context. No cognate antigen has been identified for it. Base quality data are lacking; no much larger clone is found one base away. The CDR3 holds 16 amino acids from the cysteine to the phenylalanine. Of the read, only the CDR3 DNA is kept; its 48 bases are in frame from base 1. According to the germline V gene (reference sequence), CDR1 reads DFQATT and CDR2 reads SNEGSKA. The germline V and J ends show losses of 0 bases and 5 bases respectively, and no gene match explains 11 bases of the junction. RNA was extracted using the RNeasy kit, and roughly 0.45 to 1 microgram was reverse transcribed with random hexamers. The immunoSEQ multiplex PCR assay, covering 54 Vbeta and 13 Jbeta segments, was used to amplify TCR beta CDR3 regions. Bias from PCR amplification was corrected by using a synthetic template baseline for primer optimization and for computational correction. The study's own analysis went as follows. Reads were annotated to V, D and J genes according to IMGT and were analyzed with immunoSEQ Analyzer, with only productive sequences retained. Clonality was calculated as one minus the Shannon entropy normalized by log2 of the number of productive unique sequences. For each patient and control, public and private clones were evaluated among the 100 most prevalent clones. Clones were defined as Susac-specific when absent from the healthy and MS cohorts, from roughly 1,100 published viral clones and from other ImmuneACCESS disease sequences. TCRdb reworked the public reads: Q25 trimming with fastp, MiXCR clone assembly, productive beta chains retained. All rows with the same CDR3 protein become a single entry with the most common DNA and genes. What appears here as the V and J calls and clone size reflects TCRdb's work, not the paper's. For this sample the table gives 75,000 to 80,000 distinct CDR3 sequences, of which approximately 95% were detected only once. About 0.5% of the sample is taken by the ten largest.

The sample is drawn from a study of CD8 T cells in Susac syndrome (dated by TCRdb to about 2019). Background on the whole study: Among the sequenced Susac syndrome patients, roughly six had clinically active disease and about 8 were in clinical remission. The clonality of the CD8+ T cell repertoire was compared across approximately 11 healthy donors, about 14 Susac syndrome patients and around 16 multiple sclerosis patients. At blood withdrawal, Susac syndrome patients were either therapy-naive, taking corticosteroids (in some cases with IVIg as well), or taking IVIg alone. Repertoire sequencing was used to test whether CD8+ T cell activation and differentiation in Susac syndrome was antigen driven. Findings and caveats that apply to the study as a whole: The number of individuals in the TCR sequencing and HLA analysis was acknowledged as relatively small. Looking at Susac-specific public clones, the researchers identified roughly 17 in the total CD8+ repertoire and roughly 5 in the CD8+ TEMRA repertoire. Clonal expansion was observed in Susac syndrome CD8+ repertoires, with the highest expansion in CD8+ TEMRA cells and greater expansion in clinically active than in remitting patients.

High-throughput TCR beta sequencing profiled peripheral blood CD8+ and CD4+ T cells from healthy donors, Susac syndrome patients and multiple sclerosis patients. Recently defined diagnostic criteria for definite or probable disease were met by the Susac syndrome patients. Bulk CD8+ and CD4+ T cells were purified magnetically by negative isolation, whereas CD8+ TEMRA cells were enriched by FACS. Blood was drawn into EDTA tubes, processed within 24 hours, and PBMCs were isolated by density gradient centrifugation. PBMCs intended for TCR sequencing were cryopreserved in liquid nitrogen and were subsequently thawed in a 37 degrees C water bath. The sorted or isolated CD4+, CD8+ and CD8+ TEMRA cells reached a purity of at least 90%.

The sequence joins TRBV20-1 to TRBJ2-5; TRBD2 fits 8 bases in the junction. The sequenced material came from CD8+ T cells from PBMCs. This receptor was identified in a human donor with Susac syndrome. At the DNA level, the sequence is TGCAGTGCTAGAGATTCGGAAGCGGGGGAGTCGGAGACCCAGTACTTC. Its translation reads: CSARDSEAGESETQYF.